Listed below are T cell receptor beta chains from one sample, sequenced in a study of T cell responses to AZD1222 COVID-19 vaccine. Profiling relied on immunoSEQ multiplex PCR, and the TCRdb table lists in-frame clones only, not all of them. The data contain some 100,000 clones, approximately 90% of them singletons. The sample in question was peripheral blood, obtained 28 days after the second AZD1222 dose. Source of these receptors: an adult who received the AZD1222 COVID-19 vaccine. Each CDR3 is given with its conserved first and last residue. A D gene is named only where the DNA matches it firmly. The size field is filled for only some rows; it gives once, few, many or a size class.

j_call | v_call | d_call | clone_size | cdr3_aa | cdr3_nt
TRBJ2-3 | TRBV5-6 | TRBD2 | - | CASSLELAGGWTDTQYF | TGTGCCAGCAGCTTGGAGTTAGCGGGAGGGTGGACAGATACGCAGTATTTT
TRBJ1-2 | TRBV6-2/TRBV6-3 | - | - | CASSYGGNYGYTF | TGTGCCAGCAGTTACGGGGGTAACTATGGCTACACCTTC
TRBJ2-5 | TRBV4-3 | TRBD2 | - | CASSQEFGEGQETQYF | TGCGCCAGCAGCCAAGAGTTTGGGGAGGGACAAGAGACCCAGTACTTC
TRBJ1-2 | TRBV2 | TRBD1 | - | CASSDVGRTGFGYGYTF | TGTGCCAGCAGTGATGTCGGGAGGACAGGGTTTGGCTATGGCTACACCTTC
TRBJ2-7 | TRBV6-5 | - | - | CASQGGHEQYF | TGTGCCAGCCAGGGAGGACACGAGCAGTACTTC
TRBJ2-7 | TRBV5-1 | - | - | CASSLDGSSSEQYF | TGCGCCAGCAGCTTGGACGGGAGCTCTAGCGAGCAGTACTTC
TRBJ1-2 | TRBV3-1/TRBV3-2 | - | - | CASSRTAGGYTF | TGTGCCAGCAGCAGGACGGCCGGCGGCTACACCTTC
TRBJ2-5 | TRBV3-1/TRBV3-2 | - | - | CASSQIGETQYF | TGTGCCAGCAGCCAGATCGGCGAGACCCAGTACTTC
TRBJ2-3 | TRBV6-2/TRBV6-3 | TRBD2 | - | CASSYDDRRLAGGDTQYF | TGTGCCAGCAGTTACGATGACCGACGACTAGCGGGAGGAGATACGCAGTATTTT
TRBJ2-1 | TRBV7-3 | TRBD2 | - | CASSGREGPRNEQFF | TGTGCCAGCAGCGGACGGGAGGGCCCCCGCAATGAGCAGTTCTTC
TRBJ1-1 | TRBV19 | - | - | CASKRDGGTEAFF | TGTGCCAGTAAACGGGACGGAGGCACTGAAGCTTTCTTT
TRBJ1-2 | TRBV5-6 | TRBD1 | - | CASSFSGTGGGGYTF | TGTGCCAGCAGCTTCTCCGGGACAGGGGGCGGAGGCTACACCTTC
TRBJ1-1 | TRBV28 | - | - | CASKDLNTEAFF | TGTGCCAGCAAGGACCTGAACACTGAAGCTTTCTTT
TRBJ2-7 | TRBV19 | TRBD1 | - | CASSSGTGGSYEQYF | TGTGCCAGTAGTAGCGGGACAGGGGGTTCTTACGAGCAGTACTTC
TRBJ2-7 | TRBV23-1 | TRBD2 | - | CASRRFSGRARPPWEQYF | TGCGCCAGCAGACGTTTTAGCGGGAGGGCCCGCCCCCCCTGGGAGCAGTACTTC
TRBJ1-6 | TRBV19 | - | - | CASRIPGAGSPLHF | TGTGCCAGTAGGATCCCTGGTGCGGGCTCACCCCTCCACTTT
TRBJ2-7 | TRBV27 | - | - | CASSKKQDYEQYF | TGTGCCAGCAGTAAGAAACAAGACTACGAGCAGTACTTC
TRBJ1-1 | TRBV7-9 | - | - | CASSPLGAEAFF | TGTGCCAGCAGCCCCTTGGGTGCAGAAGCTTTCTTT
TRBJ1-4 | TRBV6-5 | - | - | CASSRSTRANEKLFF | TGTGCCAGCAGTCGCTCGACCAGGGCTAATGAAAAACTGTTTTTT
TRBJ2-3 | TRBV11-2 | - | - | CASSRLLAPDTQYF | TGTGCCAGCAGCCGCCTCCTTGCCCCAGATACGCAGTATTTT
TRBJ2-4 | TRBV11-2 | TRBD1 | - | CASSYLMDVTGTNIQYF | TGTGCCAGCAGCTACCTTATGGATGTGACAGGGACGAACATTCAGTACTTC
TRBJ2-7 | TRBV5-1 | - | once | CASSLVTKGSYEQYF | TGCGCCAGCAGCTTGGTGACTAAGGGTTCCTACGAGCAGTACTTC
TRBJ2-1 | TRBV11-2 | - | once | CASSPEGGLLTYNEQFF | TGTGCCAGCAGCCCAGAGGGGGGACTACTTACCTACAATGAGCAGTTCTTC
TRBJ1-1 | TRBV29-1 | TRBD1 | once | CSARAGTGESTEAFF | TGCAGCGCCCGAGCCGGGACAGGGGAGAGCACTGAAGCTTTCTTT
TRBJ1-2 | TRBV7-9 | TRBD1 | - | CASSPPGTGSYGYTF | TGTGCCAGCAGCCCCCCCGGGACAGGGAGCTATGGCTACACCTTC
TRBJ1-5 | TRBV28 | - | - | CASSLSGGQPQHF | TGTGCCAGCAGTTTATCAGGAGGTCAGCCCCAGCATTTT
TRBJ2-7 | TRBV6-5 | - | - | CASSPRPTGTYEQYF | TGTGCCAGCAGTCCCCGGCCCACCGGGACTTACGAGCAGTACTTC
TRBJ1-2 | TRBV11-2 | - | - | CASSFGLGSNYGYTF | TGTGCCAGCAGCTTCGGCCTTGGGAGTAACTATGGCTACACCTTC
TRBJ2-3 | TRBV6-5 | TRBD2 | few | CASSYERGAADTQYF | TGTGCCAGCAGTTACGAGCGGGGGGCAGCGGATACGCAGTATTTT
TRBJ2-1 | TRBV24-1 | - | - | CATSDLLGRGNEQFF | TGTGCCACCAGTGACCTATTGGGACGGGGAAATGAGCAGTTCTTC
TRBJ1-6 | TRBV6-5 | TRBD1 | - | CASSLTGNNSPLHF | TGTGCCAGCAGCTTGACAGGGAATAATTCACCCCTCCACTTT
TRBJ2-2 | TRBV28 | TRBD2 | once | CAGAGGPPGSGGRTGELFF | TGTGCCGGGGCGGGGGGCCCCCCGGGTAGCGGGGGACGTACCGGGGAGCTGTTTTTT
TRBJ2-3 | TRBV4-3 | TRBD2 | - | CASSQKWERELADTQYF | TGCGCCAGCAGCCAAAAGTGGGAGCGGGAACTCGCAGATACGCAGTATTTT
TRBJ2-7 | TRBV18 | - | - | CASSPPRGRGSYEQYF | TGTGCCAGCTCACCACCGAGGGGGAGGGGGTCCTACGAGCAGTACTTC
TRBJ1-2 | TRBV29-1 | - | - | CSVVSGREGYTF | TGCAGCGTTGTCAGCGGGAGAGAGGGCTACACCTTC
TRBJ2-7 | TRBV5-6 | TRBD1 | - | CASSLVGTGYYF | TGTGCCAGCAGCTTGGTTGGGACAGGGTACTACTTC
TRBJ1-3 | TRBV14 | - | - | CASSPGLLTSGNTIYF | TGTGCCAGCAGCCCCGGGCTTCTCACCTCTGGAAACACCATATATTTT
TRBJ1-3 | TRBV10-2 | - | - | CASTLLEGSGHSGNTIYF | TGCGCCAGCACTCTCCTTGAGGGGTCAGGGCACTCTGGAAACACCATATATTTT
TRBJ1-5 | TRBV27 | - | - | CASSLARDQPQHF | TGTGCCAGCAGTTTAGCGAGAGACCAGCCCCAGCATTTT
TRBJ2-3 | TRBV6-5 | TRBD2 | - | CASSYQAGTSTDTQYF | TGTGCCAGCAGTTACCAAGCGGGAACTAGCACAGATACGCAGTATTTT
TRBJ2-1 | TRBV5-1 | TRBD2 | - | CASSKSGGTRPNEVQFF | TGCGCCAGCAGCAAAAGCGGCGGGACTAGACCTAATGAAGTGCAGTTCTTC
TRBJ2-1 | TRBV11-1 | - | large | CASTASVEQFF | TGTGCCAGCACCGCTAGCGTTGAGCAGTTCTTC
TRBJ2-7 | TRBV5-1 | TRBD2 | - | CASSPAGLAGYEQYF | TGCGCCAGCAGCCCTGCCGGACTAGCGGGCTACGAGCAGTACTTC
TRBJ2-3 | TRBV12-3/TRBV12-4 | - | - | CASTPRLDTQYF | TGTGCCAGCACCCCTAGGTTAGATACGCAGTATTTT
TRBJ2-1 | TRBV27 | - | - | CASSLSIGRPKFF | TGTGCCAGCAGTTTATCCATAGGACGTCCCAAGTTCTTC
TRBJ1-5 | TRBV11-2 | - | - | CASSLGGGQPQHF | TGTGCCAGCAGCTTAGGGGGGGGTCAGCCCCAGCATTTT
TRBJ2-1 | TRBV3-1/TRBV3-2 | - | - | CASSRGGVYNEQFF | TGTGCCAGCAGCCGGGGTGGGGTTTACAATGAGCAGTTCTTC
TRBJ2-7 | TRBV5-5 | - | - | CASSLAETYEQYF | TGTGCCAGCAGCTTGGCAGAGACCTACGAGCAGTACTTC
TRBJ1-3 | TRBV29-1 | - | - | CSVEVRGNTIYF | TGCAGCGTTGAAGTGCGGGGAAACACCATATATTTT
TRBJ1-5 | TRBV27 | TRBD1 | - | CASSTGGREPQHF | TGTGCCAGCAGTACAGGGGGCAGGGAGCCCCAGCATTTT
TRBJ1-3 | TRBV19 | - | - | CASSPRGAGNTIYF | TGTGCCAGTAGTCCCCGAGGGGCTGGAAACACCATATATTTT
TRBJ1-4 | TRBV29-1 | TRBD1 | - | CSVEDRGTVSRKLFF | TGCAGCGTTGAAGATCGGGGGACAGTCTCGAGGAAACTGTTTTTT
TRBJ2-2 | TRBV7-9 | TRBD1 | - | CASSWDRGGTGELFF | TGTGCCAGCAGCTGGGACAGGGGAGGAACCGGGGAGCTGTTTTTT
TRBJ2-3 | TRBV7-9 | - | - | CASSFGRGGTDTQYF | TGTGCCAGCAGCTTCGGCAGGGGGGGCACAGATACGCAGTATTTT